This TCR beta chain was identified in a study of T cell repertoires in cytomegalovirus infection. In regard to this clonotype: What it recognizes is unknown.

TCRdb fed the reads into MiXCR, producing one record per CDR3 protein. The data contain 75,000 to 100,000 distinct CDR3 sequences, about 44% of them seen just once; the ten biggest clones take up approximately 93%. The clonotype originates from a human donor in good health (CMV status not recorded). Some clones in this sample may be carry-over from other donors' samples. The specimen comprised CD8+ T cells from cultured PBMCs, sampled from culture after CMV antigen stimulation.

CDR3 region: CASNDRSGNTEAFF. CDR3 nucleotides: TGTGCCAGTAATGACAGGTCTGGGAACACTGAAGCTTTCTTT. The chain joins TRBV12-3 or TRBV12-4 to TRBJ1-1, with D possibly TRBD1 on 6 matching bases. Trimming shortened V by 9 bases and J by 1 base, and 15 bases separated the two germline ends. The CDR3 loop spans 14 amino acids.